This TCR beta chain was identified during a study of read filtering for tumor transcriptome and immune sequencing. Whole-study context: Patients were some 16 male and around 13 female, mean age 65.9 years, range roughly 47 to 85. Study-level results: Single-read clonotypes: about 82% of IR-seq clonotypes (around 3.4% of reads), around three quarters of RNA-seq clonotypes (approximately 45% of reads). The CD138-negative fraction was mixed bone marrow immune cells, not pure T cells.

This CDR3 contains 13 residues. V was cut by 1 base and J by 7 bases, with 11 bases left in between. From germline, CDR1 is SGHTA and CDR2 FQGNSA. This library used roughly 370 ng RNA and molecular barcoded adaptors spanning alpha/delta and beta/gamma chains. TCRdb re-derived calls from the reads in MiXCR, one entry per CDR3 protein. Of tens of thousands of distinct CDR3 sequences listed, over 9.5% were seen once; the top ten hold approximately 14%. This clonotype has a count of ten or more. Its target is not known. Sampling of bone marrow took place during active disease in every patient. This sequence originates from a donor aged 40 or over with multiple myeloma. The specimen was a population of CD138-negative cells sorted from bone marrow. The chain employs TRBV7-2 and TRBJ2-7, with TRBD1 as a possible D gene (5 bases). Written as DNA, the CDR3 is TGTGCCAGCAGCTTAGTGTCAGGGCTAGAGCAGTACTTC. Translated: CASSLVSGLEQYF. Full variable domain (remainder filled in from reference TRBV7-2 and TRBJ2-7): GAGVSQSPSNKVTEKGKDVELRCDPISGHTALYWYRQSLGQGLEFLIYFQGNSAPDKSGLPSDRFSAERTGGSVSTLTIQRTQQEDSAVYLCASSLVSGLEQYFGPGTRLTVT.